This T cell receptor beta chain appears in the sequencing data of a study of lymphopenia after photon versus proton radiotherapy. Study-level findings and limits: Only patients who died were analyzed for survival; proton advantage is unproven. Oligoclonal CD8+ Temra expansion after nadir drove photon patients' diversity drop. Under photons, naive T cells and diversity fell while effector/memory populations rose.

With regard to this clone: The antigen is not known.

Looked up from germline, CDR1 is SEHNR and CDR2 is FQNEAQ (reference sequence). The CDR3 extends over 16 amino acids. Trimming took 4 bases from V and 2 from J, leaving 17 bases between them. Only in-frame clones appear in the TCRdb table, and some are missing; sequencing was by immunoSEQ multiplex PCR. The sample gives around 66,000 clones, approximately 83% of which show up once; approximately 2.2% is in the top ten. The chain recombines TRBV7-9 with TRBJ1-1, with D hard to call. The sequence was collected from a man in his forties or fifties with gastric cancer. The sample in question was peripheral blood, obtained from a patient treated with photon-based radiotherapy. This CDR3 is CASSSQPGGVNTEAFF. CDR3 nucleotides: TGTGCCAGCAGCTCCCAGCCGGGAGGAGTAAACACTGAAGCTTTCTTT.